A selection of T cell receptor beta chains follows, all from one sample in a study of blood T cell repertoires in COVID-19. Profiling relied on immunoSEQ multiplex PCR, and the TCRdb table lists in-frame clones only, not all of them. This sample has fewer than 120,000 clones; roughly 79% occur once, and the top ten carry about a sixth. Sequencing was carried out using peripheral blood. The receptors come from a woman older than 75 with active or convalescent COVID-19. Each CDR3 is given without its conserved first and last residue.

J gene,V gene,CDR3 protein
TRBJ1-3,TRBV7-9,ASSLTEDTIY
TRBJ2-3,TRBV24-1,ATSDPAGGRVDTQY
TRBJ1-3,TRBV4-2,ASSQRDSGNTIY
TRBJ2-1,TRBV5-1,ASSLAGLAGEQF
TRBJ1-1,TRBV7-2,ASSLAMWANTEAF
TRBJ2-3,TRBV18,ASSSEGTDTQY
TRBJ2-1,TRBV6-2/TRBV6-3,ASSFLAGGYNEQF
TRBJ2-3,TRBV5-1,ASSLVGAGGSTDTQY
TRBJ1-2,TRBV28,ASSPVDYGYT
TRBJ1-2,TRBV6-5,ASSYDYSYGYT
TRBJ1-5,TRBV28,ASSPTTGLENQPQH
TRBJ1-2,TRBV28,ASSSVRQGAQGYGYT
TRBJ2-7,TRBV11-3,ASARTVGHEQY
TRBJ2-7,TRBV6-5,ASRDYRHSEQY
TRBJ2-7,TRBV3-1/TRBV3-2,ASSHDRVHEQY
TRBJ1-2,TRBV6-1,ASSESPGQLLYGYT
TRBJ1-2,TRBV2,ASSGEDRLIGGYT